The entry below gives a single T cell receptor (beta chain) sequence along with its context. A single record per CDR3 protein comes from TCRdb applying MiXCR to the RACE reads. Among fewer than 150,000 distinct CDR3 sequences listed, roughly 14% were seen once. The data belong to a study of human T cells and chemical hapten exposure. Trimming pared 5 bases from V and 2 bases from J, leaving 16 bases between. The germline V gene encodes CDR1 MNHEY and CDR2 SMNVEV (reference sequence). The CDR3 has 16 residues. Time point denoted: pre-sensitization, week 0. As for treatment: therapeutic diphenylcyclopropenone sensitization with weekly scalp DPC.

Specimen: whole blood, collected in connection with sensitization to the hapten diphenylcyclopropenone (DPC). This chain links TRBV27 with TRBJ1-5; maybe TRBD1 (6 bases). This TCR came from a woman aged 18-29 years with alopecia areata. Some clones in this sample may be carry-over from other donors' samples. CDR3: CASSKKGVMGNQPQHF. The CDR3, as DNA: TGTGCCAGCAGTAAGAAGGGGGTGATGGGCAATCAGCCCCAGCATTTT.